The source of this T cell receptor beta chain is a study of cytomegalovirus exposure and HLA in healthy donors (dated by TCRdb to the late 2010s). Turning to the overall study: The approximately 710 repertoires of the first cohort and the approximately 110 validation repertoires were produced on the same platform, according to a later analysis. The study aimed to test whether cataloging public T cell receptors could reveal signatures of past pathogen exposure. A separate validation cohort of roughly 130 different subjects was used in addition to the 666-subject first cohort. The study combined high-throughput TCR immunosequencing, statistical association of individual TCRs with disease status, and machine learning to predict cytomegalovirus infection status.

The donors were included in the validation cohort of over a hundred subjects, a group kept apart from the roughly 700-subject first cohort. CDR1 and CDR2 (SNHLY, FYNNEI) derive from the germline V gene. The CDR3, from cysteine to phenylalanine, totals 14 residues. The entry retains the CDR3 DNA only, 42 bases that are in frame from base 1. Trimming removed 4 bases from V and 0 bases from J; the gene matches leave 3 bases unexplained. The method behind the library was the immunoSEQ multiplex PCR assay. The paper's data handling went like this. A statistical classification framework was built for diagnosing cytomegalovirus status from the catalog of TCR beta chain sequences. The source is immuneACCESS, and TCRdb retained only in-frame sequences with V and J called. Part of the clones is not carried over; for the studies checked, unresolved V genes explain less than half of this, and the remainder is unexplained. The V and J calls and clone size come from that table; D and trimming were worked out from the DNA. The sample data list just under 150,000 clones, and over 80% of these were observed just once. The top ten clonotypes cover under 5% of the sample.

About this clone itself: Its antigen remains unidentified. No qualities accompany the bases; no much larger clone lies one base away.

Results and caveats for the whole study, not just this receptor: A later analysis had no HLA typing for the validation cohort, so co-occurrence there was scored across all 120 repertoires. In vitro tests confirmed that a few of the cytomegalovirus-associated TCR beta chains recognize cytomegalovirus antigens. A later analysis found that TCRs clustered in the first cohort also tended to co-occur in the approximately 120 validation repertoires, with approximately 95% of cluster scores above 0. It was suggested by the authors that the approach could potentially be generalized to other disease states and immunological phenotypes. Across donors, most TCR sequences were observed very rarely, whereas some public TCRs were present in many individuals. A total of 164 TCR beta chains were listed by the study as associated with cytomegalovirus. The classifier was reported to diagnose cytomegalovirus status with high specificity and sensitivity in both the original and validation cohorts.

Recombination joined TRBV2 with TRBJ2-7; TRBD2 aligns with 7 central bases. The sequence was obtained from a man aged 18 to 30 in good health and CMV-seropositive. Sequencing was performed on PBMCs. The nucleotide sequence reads TGTGCCAGCAGTGTCCGGGACTACTCCTACGAGCAGTACTTC. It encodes CASSVRDYSYEQYF.